The next 25 T cell receptor beta chains were all read from a single sample in a study of identical twins. A single record per CDR3 protein comes from TCRdb applying MiXCR to the 5' RACE reads. The profile covers a few hundred thousand distinct CDR3 sequences, with 9.6% appearing a single time and around 3% taken by the ten largest. In addition, the sample was reused for a study of yellow fever vaccine responses in identical twins.

The sequenced sample consisted of PBMCs. The receptors stem from a woman younger than 35 in good health.

There are a few counts of this clonotype. The chain recombines TRBV9 with TRBJ2-2; possible D gene TRBD1, 6 bases. Germline lookup yields CDR1 SGDLS and CDR2 YYNGEE. V lost 2 bases and J lost 4, with 9 bases in between. CDR3 length: 14 residues. In DNA form, the CDR3 reads TGTGCCAGCAGCGTCGTCAGGGGCACCGGGGAGCTGTTTTTT. It encodes CASSVVRGTGELFF.

This clonotype was seen many times. The chain carries TRBV12-3 or TRBV12-4 and TRBJ1-1; D remains ambiguous. V lost 6 bases to trimming and J lost 0 bases, with 14 bases between them. The CDR3 runs to 15 residues. In DNA form, the CDR3 reads TGTGCCAGCAGCCCCTCTGGGAGGCTGAACACTGAAGCTTTCTTT. This translates into CASSPSGRLNTEAFF.

V and J are TRBV12-3 or TRBV12-4 and TRBJ2-3, with 10 bases fitting TRBD2. V was pared by 6 bases and J by 8 bases, with 8 bases of the junction left unmatched. The CDR3 spans 14 residues. In DNA form, the CDR3 reads TGTGCCAGCAGCCTCCTAGCGGGAGCGGGTACGCAGTATTTT. Translating it yields CASSLLAGAGTQYF.

This clonotype has more than one count but fewer than ten. This chain connects TRBV10-3 to TRBJ1-4, with D possibly TRBD1 on 5 matching bases. V dropped 5 bases and J dropped 8 bases, with 12 bases sitting between them. Germline V gives CDR1 ENHRY, CDR2 SYGVKD. There are 13 residues in the CDR3. This CDR3 reads CAISTGPDEKLFF. In DNA form, the CDR3 reads TGTGCCATCAGTACGGGACCCGACGAAAAACTGTTTTTT.

This clonotype was detected ten times or more. The rearrangement links TRBV4-1 to TRBJ2-1; weak D call: TRBD1 (5 bases). This CDR3 spans 16 amino acids. V was shortened by 1 base and J by 4 bases, with 14 bases between the two germline ends. Per germline, CDR1 MGHRA and CDR2 YSYEKL. This chain's CDR3 is CASSQARPAGYNEQFF. The CDR3 DNA reads TGCGCCAGCAGCCAAGCCCGGCCCGCAGGGTACAATGAGCAGTTCTTC.

This clonotype was seen a handful of times. The V gene is TRBV30, the J gene TRBJ2-1, with a weak D call TRBD2 (6 bases). Germline lookup yields CDR1 GTSNPN and CDR2 SVGIG (reference sequence). The CDR3 length is 15 residues. V lost 0 bases and J 2 bases, leaving 11 bases between the germline ends. The CDR3 DNA follows: TGTGCCTGGAGTGTACTTGGGACTGCCTACAATGAGCAGTTCTTC. This gives the protein CAWSVLGTAYNEQFF.

This clonotype showed up just a few times. The V call is TRBV5-5, the J call TRBJ2-2; 7 positions match TRBD2. The V gene's germline CDR1 is SGHKS and CDR2 YYEKEE (reference sequence). V was pared by 4 bases and J by 3 bases, with 9 bases of the junction left unmatched. The CDR3 runs 16 residues. In nucleotides, the CDR3 is TGTGCCAGCAGCCCGGGAGGCCCTTCAGACACCGGGGAGCTGTTTTTT. Translation: CASSPGGPSDTGELFF.

CDR3 residues: CASSSTGTGGETQYF. CDR3 nucleotides: TGCGCCAGCAGCTCTACCGGGACAGGGGGTGAGACCCAGTACTTC. The chain couples TRBV5-1 to TRBJ2-5; 11 nucleotides line up with TRBD1. The CDR3 runs to 15 residues. Germline CDR1 is SGHRS and CDR2 is YFSETQ. The ends lost 3 bases at V and 5 bases at J; junction bases unmatched: 6.

The chain recombines TRBV12-3 or TRBV12-4 with TRBJ2-7; 10 nucleotides agree with TRBD2. The V segment lost 5 bases and the J segment 1 base; nucleotides outside the gene matches: 5. The CDR3 spans 15 residues. The CDR3 spells CASSPQAGGSYEQYF. CDR3 DNA sequence: TGTGCCAGCAGTCCTCAAGCGGGAGGGTCCTACGAGCAGTACTTC.

The chain uses TRBV7-2 and TRBJ2-3; a possible D gene is TRBD2 (6 bases). With 4 bases removed from V and 3 bases from J, the gap between germline ends came to 20 bases. The CDR3 extends over 17 amino acids. The germline V gene has CDR1 SGHTA and CDR2 FQGNSA. The CDR3 DNA follows: TGTGCCAGCAGCTCACCAACCGGGATGGAGGGAACAGATACGCAGTATTTT. Its translation is CASSSPTGMEGTDTQYF.

The V and J genes are TRBV29-1 and TRBJ2-3; D remains unclear. Germline V gene lookup returns CDR1 SQVTM and CDR2 ANQGSEA. The CDR3 loop spans 14 amino acids. Trimming removed 2 bases at V and 1 base at J, with 10 bases between. The CDR3 is CSVEPGLGTDTQYF. In nucleotides, the CDR3 is TGCAGCGTTGAACCCGGGTTGGGCACAGATACGCAGTATTTT.

This clonotype was found many times. This chain uses TRBV11-2 with TRBJ1-2; TRBD1 is a possible D gene (5 bases). V lost 6 bases and J lost 3, with 11 bases in between. Germline V CDR1 and CDR2: SGHAT, FQNNGV. CDR3 length: 13 amino acids. CDR3 nucleotide sequence: TGTGCCAGCAGTCGGGACCTCGACTATGGCTACACCTTC. Translated: CASSRDLDYGYTF.

This clonotype was counted ten times or more. This chain connects TRBV5-1 to TRBJ2-1; D unclear. Germline lookup yields CDR1 SGHRS and CDR2 YFSETQ. Trimming cost V 0 bases and J 2 bases, with 9 bases left between them. The CDR3 runs to 15 residues. The CDR3 protein is CASSLVGATYNEQFF. In DNA form, the CDR3 reads TGCGCCAGCAGCTTGGTGGGCGCAACCTACAATGAGCAGTTCTTC.

There are many counts of this clonotype. For the CDR3, the DNA is TGCAGTGCTAGAGGGCGACTAGCGGGAGGGCTCGATACGCAGTATTTT. The encoded protein is CSARGRLAGGLDTQYF. This chain links TRBV20-1 with TRBJ2-3; 14 bases are a match to TRBD2. The junction had 6 bases not matched to a gene; V was cut back by 1 base and J by 6 bases. This CDR3 is 16 amino acids long. Germline CDR1 and CDR2: DFQATT and SNEGSKA (reference sequence).

A few counts support this clonotype. The chain links TRBV15 to TRBJ2-7, with no clear D. Germline V gene lookup returns CDR1 LNHNV and CDR2 YYDKDF (reference sequence). V shed 0 bases and J shed 1 base, with 7 bases lying between them. The CDR3 sequence is 14 residues long. As DNA, the CDR3 is TGTGCCACCAGCAGAGAAAGTAATTCCTACGAGCAGTACTTC. Translating it yields CATSRESNSYEQYF.

In its sample, this clonotype was seen a few times. The chain carries TRBV6-1 and TRBJ2-3; TRBD2 matches 11 bases. Unmatched junction bases numbered 10, after V lost 6 bases and J lost 5 bases. The CDR3 is made up of 16 amino acids. Germline CDR1 reads MNHNS; CDR2 reads SASEGT. CDR3 bases: TGTGCCAGCAGCCTAGCGGGGGGCCCTCCCGGAGATACGCAGTATTTT. This encodes CASSLAGGPPGDTQYF.

This clonotype has just a few counts. This sequence joins TRBV3-1 and TRBJ2-5; 14 bases map to TRBD2. The CDR3 consists of 15 residues. With 6 bases clipped from V and 4 bases from J, the junction kept 4 bases outside the gene matches. Germline CDR1 is LGHDT and CDR2 is YNNKEL (reference sequence). The CDR3 spells CASRTGTSGRETQYF. In nucleotides, the CDR3 is TGTGCCAGCAGGACCGGGACTAGCGGGAGAGAGACCCAGTACTTC.

The chain is built from TRBV27 and TRBJ2-3; no clear D gene. With 0 bases removed from V and 2 bases from J, the gap between germline ends came to 9 bases. Looked up from germline, CDR1 is MNHEY and CDR2 is SMNVEV (reference sequence). There are 15 residues in the CDR3. The CDR3 bases are TGTGCCAGCAGTTTATCGTGGGGAAACACAGATACGCAGTATTTT. Its protein is CASSLSWGNTDTQYF.

This clonotype was seen ten or more times. The chain employs TRBV5-1 and TRBJ2-1; weak D call: TRBD1 (6 bases). This CDR3 has 15 amino acids. Germline values: CDR1 SGHRS, CDR2 YFSETQ. V shed 6 bases and J shed 2 bases, with 15 bases lying between them. CDR3 sequence: CASTLDGTTYNEQFF. The CDR3 bases are TGCGCCAGCACCCTCGACGGGACAACCTACAATGAGCAGTTCTTC.

The CDR3 DNA reads TGTGCCAGCAGCCTTAGCCAGGGGGAAGCTTTCTTT. Protein sequence: CASSLSQGEAFF. V usage is TRBV6-5 and J usage is TRBJ1-1; D possibly corresponds to TRBD1 (6 bases). Germline values: CDR1 MNHEY, CDR2 SVGAGI. Trimming took off 6 bases at V and 8 bases at J, with 13 bases between the two ends. The CDR3 is 12 amino acids.

This clonotype was seen a handful of times. This rearrangement joins TRBV11-2 to TRBJ2-7; the match to TRBD2 covers 7 bases. This CDR3 has 14 amino acids. Losses at the gene ends were 7 bases for V and 5 bases for J; bases not matched to a gene: 11. The germline gives CDR1 SGHAT, CDR2 FQNNGV. CDR3: CASIAEGGFDEQYF. The CDR3 nucleotides are TGTGCCAGCATCGCGGAGGGAGGGTTTGACGAGCAGTACTTC.

This clonotype was recorded many times. The chain has TRBV20-1 and TRBJ2-3; 8 nucleotides match TRBD1. Unmatched junction bases numbered 14, after V lost 3 bases and J lost 9 bases. The germline V gene has CDR1 DFQATT and CDR2 SNEGSKA (reference sequence). This CDR3 contains 15 residues. In DNA form, the CDR3 reads TGCAGTGCTAGGTTTCCGGGACAGGATTGGGAAACGCAGTATTTT. Protein sequence: CSARFPGQDWETQYF.

This clonotype has a count of ten or more. This chain joins TRBV7-3 and TRBJ2-2; 10 bases match TRBD1. In germline, CDR1 is SGHTA, CDR2 FQGTGA. The CDR3 has 16 amino acids. V lost 4 bases to trimming and J lost 4 bases; unmatched junction nucleotides: 6. The CDR3 DNA reads TGTGCCAGCAGCTCCGACAGGGGGCGGCGCACCGGGGAGCTGTTTTTT. Residues: CASSSDRGRRTGELFF.

This clonotype was seen a few times. The chain carries TRBV20-1 and TRBJ2-1, with 8 bases lining up with TRBD1. The CDR3 is 14 amino acids. CDR1 and CDR2 from the germline V gene are DFQATT and SNEGSKA (reference sequence). Losses at the gene ends were 5 bases for V and 6 bases for J; bases not matched to a gene: 9. CDR3 region: CSAFPGQATNEQFF. In nucleotides, the CDR3 is TGCAGTGCTTTCCCGGGACAGGCGACCAATGAGCAGTTCTTC.

V and J are TRBV6-1 and TRBJ2-1; 9 positions agree with TRBD2. There are 17 residues in the CDR3. V lost 6 bases, J lost 8 bases, and 17 bases stayed unmatched. Germline loops: CDR1 MNHNS, CDR2 SASEGT. Written as DNA, the CDR3 is TGTGCCAGCAGCCCCGCCCCCTTAGCGGGAGCTTCCCATGAGCAGTTCTTC. Translated, it gives CASSPAPLAGASHEQFF.